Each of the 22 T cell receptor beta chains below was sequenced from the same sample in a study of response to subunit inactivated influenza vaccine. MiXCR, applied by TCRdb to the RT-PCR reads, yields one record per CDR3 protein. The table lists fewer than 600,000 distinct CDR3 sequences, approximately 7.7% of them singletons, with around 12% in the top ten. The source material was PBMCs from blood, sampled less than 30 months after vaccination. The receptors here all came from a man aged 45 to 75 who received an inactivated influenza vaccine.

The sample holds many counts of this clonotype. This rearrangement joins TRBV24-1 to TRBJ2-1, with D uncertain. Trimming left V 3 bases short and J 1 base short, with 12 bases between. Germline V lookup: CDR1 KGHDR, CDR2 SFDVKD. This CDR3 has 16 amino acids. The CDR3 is CATSDRLFTSYNEQFF. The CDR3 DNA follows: TGTGCCACCAGTGATCGATTGTTTACGTCCTACAATGAGCAGTTCTTC.

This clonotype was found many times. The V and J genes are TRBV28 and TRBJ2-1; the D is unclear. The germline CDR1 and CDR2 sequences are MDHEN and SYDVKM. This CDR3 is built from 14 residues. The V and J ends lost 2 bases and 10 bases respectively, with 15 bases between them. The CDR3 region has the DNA TGTGCCAGCAGTTTAGCCCCCCCCGGGTGGGAGCAGTTCTTC. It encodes CASSLAPPGWEQFF. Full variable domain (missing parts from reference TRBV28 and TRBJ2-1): DVKVTQSSRYLVKRTGEKVFLECVQDMDHENMFWYRQDPGLGLRLIYFSYDVKMKEKGDIPEGYSVSREKKERFSLILESASTNQTSMYLCASSLAPPGWEQFFGPGTRLTVL.

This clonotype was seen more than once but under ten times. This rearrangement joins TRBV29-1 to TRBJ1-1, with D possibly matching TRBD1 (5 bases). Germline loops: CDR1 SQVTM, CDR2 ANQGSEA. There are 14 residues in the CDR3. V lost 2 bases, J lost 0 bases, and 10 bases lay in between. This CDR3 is CSVEWGGMNTEAFF. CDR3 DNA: TGCAGCGTTGAATGGGGCGGTATGAACACTGAAGCTTTCTTT.

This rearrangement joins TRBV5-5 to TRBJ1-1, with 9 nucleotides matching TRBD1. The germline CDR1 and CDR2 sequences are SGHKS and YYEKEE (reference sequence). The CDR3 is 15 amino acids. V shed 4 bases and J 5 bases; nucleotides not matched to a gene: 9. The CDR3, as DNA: TGTGCCAGCAGCGAGGACAGGGGCTGGGGGACTGAAGCTTTCTTT. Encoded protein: CASSEDRGWGTEAFF.

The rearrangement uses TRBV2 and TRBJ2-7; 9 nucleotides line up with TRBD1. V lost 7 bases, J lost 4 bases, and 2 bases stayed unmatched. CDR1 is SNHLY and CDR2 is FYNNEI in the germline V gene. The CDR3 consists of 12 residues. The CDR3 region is CASTDRGYEQYF. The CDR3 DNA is TGTGCCAGCACCGACAGGGGGTACGAGCAGTACTTC.

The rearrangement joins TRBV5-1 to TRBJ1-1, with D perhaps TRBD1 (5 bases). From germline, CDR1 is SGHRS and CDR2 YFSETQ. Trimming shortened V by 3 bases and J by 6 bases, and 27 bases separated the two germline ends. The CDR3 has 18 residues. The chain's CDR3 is CASSYGGAGSRISAEAFF. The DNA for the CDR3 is TGCGCCAGCAGCTACGGTGGTGCAGGGAGTCGGATTAGCGCTGAAGCTTTCTTT. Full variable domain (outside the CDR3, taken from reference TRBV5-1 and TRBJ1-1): KAGVTQTPRYLIKTRGQQVTLSCSPISGHRSVSWYQQTPGQGLQFLFEYFSETQRNKGNFPGRFSGRQFSNSRSEMNVSTLELGDSALYLCASSYGGAGSRISAEAFFGQGTRLTVV.

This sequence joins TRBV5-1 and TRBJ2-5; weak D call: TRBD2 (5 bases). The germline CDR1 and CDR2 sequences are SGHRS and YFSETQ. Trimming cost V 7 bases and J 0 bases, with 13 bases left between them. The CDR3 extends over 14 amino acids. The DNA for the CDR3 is TGCGCCAGCTCGTGGACTGGGGACCAAGAGACCCAGTACTTC. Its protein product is CASSWTGDQETQYF.

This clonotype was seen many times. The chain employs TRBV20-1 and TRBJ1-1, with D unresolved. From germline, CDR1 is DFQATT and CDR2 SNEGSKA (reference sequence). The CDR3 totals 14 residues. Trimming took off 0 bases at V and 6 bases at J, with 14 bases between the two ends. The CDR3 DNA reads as TGCAGTGCTAGAGATTATAAGGGAGGCCCTGAAGCTTTCTTT. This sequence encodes CSARDYKGGPEAFF.

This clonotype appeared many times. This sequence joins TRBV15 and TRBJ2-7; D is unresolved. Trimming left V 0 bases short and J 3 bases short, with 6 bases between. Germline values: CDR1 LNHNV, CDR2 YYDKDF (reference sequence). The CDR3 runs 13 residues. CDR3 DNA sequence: TGTGCCACCAGCAGAGATAAGGGCTACGAGCAGTACTTC. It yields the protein CATSRDKGYEQYF.

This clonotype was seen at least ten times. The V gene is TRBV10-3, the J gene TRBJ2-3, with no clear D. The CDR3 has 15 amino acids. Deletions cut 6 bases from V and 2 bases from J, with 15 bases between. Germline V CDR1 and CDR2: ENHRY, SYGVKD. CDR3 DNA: TGTGCCATCAGGAAATCGGACGGCCACACAGATACGCAGTATTTT. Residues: CAIRKSDGHTDTQYF.

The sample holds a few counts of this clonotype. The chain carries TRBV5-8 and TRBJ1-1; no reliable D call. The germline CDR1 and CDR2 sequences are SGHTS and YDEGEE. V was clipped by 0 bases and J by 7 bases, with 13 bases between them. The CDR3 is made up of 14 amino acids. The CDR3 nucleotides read TGTGCCAGCAGCTTGGACAGCGGGCGCAATGAAGCTTTCTTT. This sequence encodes CASSLDSGRNEAFF. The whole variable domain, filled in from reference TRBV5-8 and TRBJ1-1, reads EAGVTQSPTHLIKTRGQQATLRCSPISGHTSVYWYQQALGLGLQFLLWYDEGEERNRGNFPPRFSGRQFPNYSSELNVNALELEDSALYLCASSLDSGRNEAFFGQGTRLTVV.

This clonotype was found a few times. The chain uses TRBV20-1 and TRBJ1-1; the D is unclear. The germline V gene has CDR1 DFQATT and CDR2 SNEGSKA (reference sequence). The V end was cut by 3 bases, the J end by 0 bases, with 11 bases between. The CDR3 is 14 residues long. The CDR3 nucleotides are TGCAGTGCTAGTCAAGGGCCCATGAACACTGAAGCTTTCTTT. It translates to CSASQGPMNTEAFF.

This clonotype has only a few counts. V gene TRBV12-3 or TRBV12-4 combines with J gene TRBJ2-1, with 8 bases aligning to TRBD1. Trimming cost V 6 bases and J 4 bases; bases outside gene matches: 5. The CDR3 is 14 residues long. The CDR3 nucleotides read TGTGCCAGCAGCCCGGGACAGGCGTACAATGAGCAGTTCTTC. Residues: CASSPGQAYNEQFF.

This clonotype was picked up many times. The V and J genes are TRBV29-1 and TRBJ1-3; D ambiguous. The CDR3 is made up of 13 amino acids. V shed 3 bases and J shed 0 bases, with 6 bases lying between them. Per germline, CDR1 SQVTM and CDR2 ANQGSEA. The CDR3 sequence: CSVDLGSGNTIYF. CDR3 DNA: TGCAGCGTTGACTTAGGCTCTGGAAACACCATATATTTT.

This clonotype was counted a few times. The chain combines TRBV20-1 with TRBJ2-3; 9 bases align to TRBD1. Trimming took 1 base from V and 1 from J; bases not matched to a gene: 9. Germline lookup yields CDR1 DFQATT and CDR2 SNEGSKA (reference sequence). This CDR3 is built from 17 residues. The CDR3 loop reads CSARGGGGTGRTDTQYF. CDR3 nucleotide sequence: TGCAGTGCTAGAGGGGGGGGAGGGACAGGGCGCACAGATACGCAGTATTTT.

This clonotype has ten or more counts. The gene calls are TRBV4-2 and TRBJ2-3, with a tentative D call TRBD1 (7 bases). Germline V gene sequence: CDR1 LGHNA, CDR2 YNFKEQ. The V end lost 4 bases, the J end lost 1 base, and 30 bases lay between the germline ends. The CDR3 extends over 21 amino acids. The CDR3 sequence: CASSLRLGRSRGASGTDTQYF. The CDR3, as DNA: TGTGCCAGCAGCCTCCGCCTAGGCCGCTCCAGGGGGGCCTCTGGCACAGATACGCAGTATTTT.

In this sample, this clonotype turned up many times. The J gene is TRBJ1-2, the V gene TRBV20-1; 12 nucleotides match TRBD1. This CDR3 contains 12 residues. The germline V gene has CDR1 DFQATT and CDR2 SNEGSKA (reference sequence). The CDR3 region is CIIRDRGLGYTF. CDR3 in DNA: TGCATCATCCGGGACAGGGGGCTTGGCTACACCTTC.

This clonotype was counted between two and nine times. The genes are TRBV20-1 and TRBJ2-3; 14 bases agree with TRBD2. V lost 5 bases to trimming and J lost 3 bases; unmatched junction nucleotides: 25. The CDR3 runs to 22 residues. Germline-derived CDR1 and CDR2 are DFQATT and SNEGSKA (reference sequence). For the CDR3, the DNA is TGCAGTGCTCCCCTCGGGACCTTAGGGACTAGCGGGAGAGGTCCCGAAACAGATACGCAGTATTTT. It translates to CSAPLGTLGTSGRGPETDTQYF.

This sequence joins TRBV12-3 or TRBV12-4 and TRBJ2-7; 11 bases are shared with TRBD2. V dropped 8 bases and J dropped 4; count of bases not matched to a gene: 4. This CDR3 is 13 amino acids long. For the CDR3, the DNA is TGTGCCAGCGGGACTAGCGGAGCATACGAGCAGTACTTC. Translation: CASGTSGAYEQYF.

CDR3 bases: TGTGCCAGCAGCTTAGCGGGCGATTTCTACAATGAGCAGTTCTTC. Translating it yields CASSLAGDFYNEQFF. The rearrangement joins TRBV5-6 to TRBJ2-1, with TRBD2 as a possible D gene (6 bases). V shed 2 bases and J shed 3 bases, with 12 bases lying between them. The CDR3 contains 15 residues. In germline, CDR1 is SGHDT, CDR2 YYEEEE.

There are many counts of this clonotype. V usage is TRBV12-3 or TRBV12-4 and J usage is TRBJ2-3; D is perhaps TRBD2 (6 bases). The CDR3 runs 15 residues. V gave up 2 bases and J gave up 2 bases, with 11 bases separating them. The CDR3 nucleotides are TGTGCCAGCAGTTTATTGGGCGGGGACACAGATACGCAGTATTTT. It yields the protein CASSLLGGDTDTQYF.

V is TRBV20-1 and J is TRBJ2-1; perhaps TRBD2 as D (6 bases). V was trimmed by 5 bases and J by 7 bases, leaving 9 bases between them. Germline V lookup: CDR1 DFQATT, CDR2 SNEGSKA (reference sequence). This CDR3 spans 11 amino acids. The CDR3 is CSAVSGNEQFF. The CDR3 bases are TGCAGTGCTGTAAGCGGGAATGAGCAGTTCTTC.